Listed below are T cell receptor beta chains from one sample, sequenced in a study of Ad26.COV2.S vaccination and SARS-CoV-2 variants. Clones were sequenced by immunoSEQ multiplex PCR, and TCRdb holds only the in-frame ones, with some missing. The data hold 290,000 or so clones, with more than 70% observed a single time. The source was peripheral blood, collected in a trial of Ad26.COV2.S vaccine versus placebo. Receptors originate from a person between 18 and 60 years old who received the Ad26.COV2.S COVID-19 vaccine or a placebo. The CDR3 runs from the conserved cysteine through the conserved F or W. The order of the fields is V gene, J gene, CDR3 protein.

TRBV6-5	TRBJ2-3	CGLAGRTSEDTQYF
TRBV5-4	TRBJ2-5	CASSRGSGETQYF
TRBV7-8	TRBJ2-7	CASSFTRGDEQYF
TRBV5-1	TRBJ2-3	CASSLSTDTQYF
TRBV25-1	TRBJ1-6	CASSDTGGWGSPLHF
TRBV27	TRBJ1-2	CASSLSGANGYTF
TRBV9	TRBJ1-4	CASSTSFNEKLFF
TRBV6-2/TRBV6-3	TRBJ1-2	CASSYSSGYTF
TRBV5-1	TRBJ1-1	CASSPPDRNTEAFF
TRBV2	TRBJ2-7	CASSAQSYEQYF
TRBV4-3	TRBJ2-2	CASSQGFGTGELFF
TRBV7-2	TRBJ1-1	CASSPRGGNTEAFF
TRBV3-1/TRBV3-2	TRBJ1-5	CASSQDYGTGSQPQHF
TRBV21-1	TRBJ1-5	CASSKGLRWGERDNQPQHF
TRBV11-2	TRBJ1-2	CASSLETGKGYGYTF
TRBV3-1/TRBV3-2	TRBJ1-6	CASSQSGSNSPLHF
TRBV3-1/TRBV3-2	TRBJ1-5	CASSQGGSNQPQHF
TRBV6-5	TRBJ2-7	CASRRPWGYEQYF
TRBV6-1	TRBJ2-3	CASSEFLLAGGRTDTQYF
TRBV18	TRBJ1-3	CASSPAGVFSGNTIYF
TRBV28	TRBJ2-7	CASSYSGLAGTEQYF
TRBV19	TRBJ1-1	CASSNTALNTEAFF
TRBV6-2/TRBV6-3	TRBJ2-3	CASSPGLAAITDTQYF
TRBV30	TRBJ1-5	CASTGGGGRNQPQHF
TRBV5-4	TRBJ2-2	CASSQDPGNSPGELFF
TRBV7-2	TRBJ2-7	CASSWGLAQSSYEQYF
TRBV9	TRBJ1-4	CASSVGQGATNEKLFF
TRBV6-2/TRBV6-3	TRBJ2-7	CASSYRGGPGEQYF
TRBV11-2	TRBJ2-7	CASSLRRTSGSVQYF
TRBV28	TRBJ1-1	CASSSGFTEAFF
TRBV7-6	TRBJ1-4	CASSLDRGGAATNEKLFF
TRBV5-1	TRBJ1-6	CASSLAGNSPLHF
TRBV2	TRBJ2-1	CASRETVSSYNEQFF
TRBV27	TRBJ1-1	CASSTGTGVSEAFF
TRBV4-3	TRBJ1-5	CASSQTLRTGTGRQPQHF
TRBV12-5	TRBJ1-1	CASGLPPSRQAAFF
TRBV19	TRBJ1-4	CASSIDSDSNEKLFF